This T cell receptor (beta chain) was sequenced for a study of CD8+CD57+ T cells in acquired aplastic anemia. Study-wide context: Mean yield of DNA from sorted CD4+ and CD8+ cells was roughly 3.2 ug.

In its sample, this clonotype was seen many times. The germline gives CDR1 LNHDA, CDR2 SQIVND (reference sequence). This CDR3 comprises 14 residues. V was pared by 8 bases and J by 5 bases, with 6 bases of the junction left unmatched. Genomic DNA acted as the template from which TCR beta VDJ combination and CDR3 sequence profiling were carried out. TCRdb re-called the reads through MiXCR, storing one row per CDR3 protein. The data show approximately 170,000 distinct CDR3 sequences, with roughly half seen just once and about 2.9% held by the top ten. All sequencing subjects had displayed CD8+CD57+ cell expansion on flow cytometry.

The sequenced sample was sorted CD4+, CD8+, or CD8+CD57+ T cells (not recorded which) from PBMCs. The TCR originated in a human donor with aplastic anemia. V usage is TRBV19 and J usage is TRBJ2-2, with 9 nucleotides matching TRBD1. CDR3 in DNA: TGTGCCAGTCGACAGGGGGAACGAACCGGGGAGCTGTTTTTT. It translates to CASRQGERTGELFF.